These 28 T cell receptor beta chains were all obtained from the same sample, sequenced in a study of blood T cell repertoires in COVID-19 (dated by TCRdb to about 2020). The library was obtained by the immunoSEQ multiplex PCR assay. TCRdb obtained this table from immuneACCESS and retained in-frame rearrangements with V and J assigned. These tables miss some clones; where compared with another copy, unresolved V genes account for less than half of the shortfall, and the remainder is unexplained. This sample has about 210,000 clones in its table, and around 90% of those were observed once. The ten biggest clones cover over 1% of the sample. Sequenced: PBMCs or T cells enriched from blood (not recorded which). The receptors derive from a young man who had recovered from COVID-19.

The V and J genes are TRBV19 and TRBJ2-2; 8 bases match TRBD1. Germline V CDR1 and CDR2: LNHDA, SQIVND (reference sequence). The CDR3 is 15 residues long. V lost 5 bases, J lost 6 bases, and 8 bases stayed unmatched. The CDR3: CASSYGQGAAGELFF. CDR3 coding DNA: TGTGCCAGTAGTTACGGACAGGGAGCGGCCGGGGAGCTGTTTTTT.

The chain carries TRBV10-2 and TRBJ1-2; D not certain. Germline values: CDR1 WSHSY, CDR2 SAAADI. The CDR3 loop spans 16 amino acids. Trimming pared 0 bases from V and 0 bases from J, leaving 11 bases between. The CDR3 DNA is TGCGCCAGCAGTGAGTCGTTAGAAAAGTCTAACTATGGCTACACCTTC. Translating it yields CASSESLEKSNYGYTF.

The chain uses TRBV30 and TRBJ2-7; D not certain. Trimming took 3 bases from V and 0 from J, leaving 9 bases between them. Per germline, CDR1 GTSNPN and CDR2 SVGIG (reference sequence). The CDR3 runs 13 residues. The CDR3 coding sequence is TGTGCCTGGAGACGTACGAGCTCCTACGAGCAGTACTTC. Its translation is CAWRRTSSYEQYF.

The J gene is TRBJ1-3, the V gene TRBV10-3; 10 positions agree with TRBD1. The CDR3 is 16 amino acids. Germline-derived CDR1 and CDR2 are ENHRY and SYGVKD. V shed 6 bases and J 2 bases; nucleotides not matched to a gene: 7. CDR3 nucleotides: TGTGCCATCAGAGATTTTGACAGGGGGCCTGGAAACACCATATATTTT. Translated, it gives CAIRDFDRGPGNTIYF.

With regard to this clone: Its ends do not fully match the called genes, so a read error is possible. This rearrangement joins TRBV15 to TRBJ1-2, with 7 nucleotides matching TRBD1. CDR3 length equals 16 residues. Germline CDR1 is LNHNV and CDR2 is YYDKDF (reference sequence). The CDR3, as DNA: TGTGCCACCAGCAGAGATGCAGCCCCGGGACAGCCGTTGGGTTCCTTC. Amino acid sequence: CATSRDAAPGQPLGSF.

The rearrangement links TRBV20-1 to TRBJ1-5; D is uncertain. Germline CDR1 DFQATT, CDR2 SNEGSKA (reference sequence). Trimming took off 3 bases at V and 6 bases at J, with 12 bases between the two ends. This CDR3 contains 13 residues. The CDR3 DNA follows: TGCAGTGCTAGTTCGGGGTTTGGTCAGCCCCAGCATTTT. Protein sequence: CSASSGFGQPQHF.

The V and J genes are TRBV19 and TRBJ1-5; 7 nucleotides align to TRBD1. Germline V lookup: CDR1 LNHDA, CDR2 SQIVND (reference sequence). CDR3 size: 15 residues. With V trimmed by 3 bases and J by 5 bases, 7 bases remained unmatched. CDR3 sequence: CASSIIGDSYQPQHF. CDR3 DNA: TGTGCCAGTAGTATCATCGGGGACAGTTATCAGCCCCAGCATTTT.

The CDR3 spells CASSQDIAVSSYNEQFF. CDR3 nucleotides: TGCGCCAGCAGCCAAGACATAGCGGTTAGCTCCTACAATGAGCAGTTCTTC. The rearrangement uses TRBV4-3 and TRBJ2-1, with a tentative D call TRBD2 (6 bases). Germline V gives CDR1 LGHNA, CDR2 YSLEER. The V and J ends lost 0 bases and 0 bases respectively, with 12 bases between them. The CDR3 has 17 amino acids.

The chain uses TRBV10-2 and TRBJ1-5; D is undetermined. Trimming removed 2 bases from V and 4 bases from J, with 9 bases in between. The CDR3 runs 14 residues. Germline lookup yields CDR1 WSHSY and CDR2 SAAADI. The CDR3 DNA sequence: TGCGCCAGCAGTGAGACAGACGGTAATCAGCCCCAGCATTTT. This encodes CASSETDGNQPQHF.

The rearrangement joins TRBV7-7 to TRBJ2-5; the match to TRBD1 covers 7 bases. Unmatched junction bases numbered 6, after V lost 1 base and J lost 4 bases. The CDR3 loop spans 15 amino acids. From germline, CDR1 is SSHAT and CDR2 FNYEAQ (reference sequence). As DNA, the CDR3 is TGTGCCAGCAGCTTAGTTGAGGGGGCGCGAGAGACCCAGTACTTC. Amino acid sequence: CASSLVEGARETQYF.

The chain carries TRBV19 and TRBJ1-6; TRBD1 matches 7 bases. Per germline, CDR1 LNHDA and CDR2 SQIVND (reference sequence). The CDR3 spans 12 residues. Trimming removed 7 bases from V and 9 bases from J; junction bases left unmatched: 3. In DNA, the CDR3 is TGTGCCAGTACCTCAGGGGGTTCACCCCTCCACTTT. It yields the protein CASTSGGSPLHF.

This CDR3 reads CASRLAGATLNEQFF. DNA for the CDR3: TGTGCCAGCAGGCTAGCGGGAGCTACACTCAATGAGCAGTTCTTC. This sequence joins TRBV5-4 and TRBJ2-1, with 10 bases lining up with TRBD2. Germline trimming cut 5 bases from V and 6 bases from J; bases unmatched to any gene: 8. This CDR3 spans 15 amino acids. Per germline, CDR1 SGHNT and CDR2 YYREEE (reference sequence).

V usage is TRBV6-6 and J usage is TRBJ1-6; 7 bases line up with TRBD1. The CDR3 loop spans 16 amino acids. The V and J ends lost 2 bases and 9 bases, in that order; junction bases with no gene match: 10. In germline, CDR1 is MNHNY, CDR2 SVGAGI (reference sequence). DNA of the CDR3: TGTGCCAGCAGTTACAAGACAGGGCCCACGGTTTCACCCCTCCACTTT. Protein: CASSYKTGPTVSPLHF.

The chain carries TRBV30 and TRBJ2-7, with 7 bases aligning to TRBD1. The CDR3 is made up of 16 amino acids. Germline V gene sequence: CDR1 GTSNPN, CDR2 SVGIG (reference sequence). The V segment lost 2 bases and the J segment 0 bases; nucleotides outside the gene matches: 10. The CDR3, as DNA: TGTGCCTGGAGTTTAAGGACAGGACCTATCTCCTACGAGCAGTACTTC. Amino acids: CAWSLRTGPISYEQYF.

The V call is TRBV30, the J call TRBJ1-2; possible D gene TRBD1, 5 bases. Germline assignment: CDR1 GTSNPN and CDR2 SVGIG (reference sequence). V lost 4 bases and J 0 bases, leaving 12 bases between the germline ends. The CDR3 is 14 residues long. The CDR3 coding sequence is TGTGCCTGGACCCGTATGACAGCTAACTATGGCTACACCTTC. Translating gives CAWTRMTANYGYTF.

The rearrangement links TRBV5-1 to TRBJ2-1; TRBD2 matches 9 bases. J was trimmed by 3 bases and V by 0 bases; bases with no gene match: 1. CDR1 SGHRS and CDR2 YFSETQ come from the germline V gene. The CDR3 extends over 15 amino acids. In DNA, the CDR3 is TGCGCCAGCAGCTTGGGACTAGCGGACTACAATGAGCAGTTCTTC. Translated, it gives CASSLGLADYNEQFF. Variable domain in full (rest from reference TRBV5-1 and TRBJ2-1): KAGVTQTPRYLIKTRGQQVTLSCSPISGHRSVSWYQQTPGQGLQFLFEYFSETQRNKGNFPGRFSGRQFSNSRSEMNVSTLELGDSALYLCASSLGLADYNEQFFGPGTRLTVL.

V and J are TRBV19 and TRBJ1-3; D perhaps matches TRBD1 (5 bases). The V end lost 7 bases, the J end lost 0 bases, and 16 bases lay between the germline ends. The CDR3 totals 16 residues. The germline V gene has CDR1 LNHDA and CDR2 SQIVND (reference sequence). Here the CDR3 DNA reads TGTGCCAGTACTCCCCCACAGGTATACTCTGGAAACACCATATATTTT. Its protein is CASTPPQVYSGNTIYF.

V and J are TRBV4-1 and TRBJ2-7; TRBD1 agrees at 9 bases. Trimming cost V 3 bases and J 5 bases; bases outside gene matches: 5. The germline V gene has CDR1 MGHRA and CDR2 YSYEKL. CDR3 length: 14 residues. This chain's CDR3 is CASSHPGQGNEQYF. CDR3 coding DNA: TGCGCCAGCAGCCACCCCGGACAGGGGAACGAGCAGTACTTC.

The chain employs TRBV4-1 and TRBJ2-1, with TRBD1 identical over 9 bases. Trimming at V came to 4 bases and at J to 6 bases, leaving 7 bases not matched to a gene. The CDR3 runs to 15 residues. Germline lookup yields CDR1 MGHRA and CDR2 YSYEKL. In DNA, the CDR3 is TGCGCCAGCAGCCGAAACAGGGGGCCGGCCAATGAGCAGTTCTTC. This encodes CASSRNRGPANEQFF.

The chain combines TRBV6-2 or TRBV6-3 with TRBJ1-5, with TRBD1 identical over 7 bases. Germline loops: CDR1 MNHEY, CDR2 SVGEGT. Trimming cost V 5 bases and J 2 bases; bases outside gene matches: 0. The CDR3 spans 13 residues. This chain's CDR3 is CASSDRGNQPQHF. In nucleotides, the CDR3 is TGTGCCAGCAGTGACAGGGGCAATCAGCCCCAGCATTTT.

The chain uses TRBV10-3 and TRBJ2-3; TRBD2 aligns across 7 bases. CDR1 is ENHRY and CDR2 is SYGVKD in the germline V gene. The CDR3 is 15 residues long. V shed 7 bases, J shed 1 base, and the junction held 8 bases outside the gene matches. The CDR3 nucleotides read TGTGCCATCACTGGGGGGGGAGGTGGCACAGATACGCAGTATTTT. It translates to CAITGGGGGTDTQYF.

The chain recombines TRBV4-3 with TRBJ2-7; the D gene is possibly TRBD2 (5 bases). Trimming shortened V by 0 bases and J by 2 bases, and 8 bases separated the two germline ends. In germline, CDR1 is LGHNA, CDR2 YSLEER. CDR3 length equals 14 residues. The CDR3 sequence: CASSQDPGTYEQYF. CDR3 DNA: TGCGCCAGCAGCCAAGATCCGGGGACCTACGAGCAGTACTTC.

The CDR3 loop is CASSFSPLGGLTNEKLFF. Here the CDR3 DNA reads TGTGCCAGCAGCTTCTCCCCTCTCGGGGGGCTAACTAATGAAAAACTGTTTTTT. The chain uses TRBV7-9 and TRBJ1-4, with a possible D match to TRBD1 (6 bases). This CDR3 region has 18 residues. Germline CDR1 is SEHNR and CDR2 is FQNEAQ (reference sequence). With 3 bases removed from V and 1 base from J, the gap between germline ends came to 18 bases. Combining the CDR3 with reference TRBV7-9 and TRBJ1-4 gives the whole variable domain DTGVSQNPRHKITKRGQNVTFRCDPISEHNRLYWYRQTLGQGPEFLTYFQNEAQLEKSRLLSDRFSAERPKGSFSTLEIQRTEQGDSAMYLCASSFSPLGGLTNEKLFFGSGTQLSVL.

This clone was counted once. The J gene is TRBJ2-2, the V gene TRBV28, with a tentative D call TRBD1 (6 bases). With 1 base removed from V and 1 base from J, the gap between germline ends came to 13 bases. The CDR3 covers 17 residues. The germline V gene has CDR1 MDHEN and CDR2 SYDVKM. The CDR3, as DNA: TGTGCCAGCAGTTTATCCCCTTACAGGGTGAACACCGGGGAGCTGTTTTTT. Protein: CASSLSPYRVNTGELFF.

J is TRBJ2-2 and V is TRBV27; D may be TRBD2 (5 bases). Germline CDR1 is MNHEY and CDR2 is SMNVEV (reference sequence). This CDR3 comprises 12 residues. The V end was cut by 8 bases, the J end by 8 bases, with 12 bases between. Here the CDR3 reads CASRGLMGELFF. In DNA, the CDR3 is TGTGCCAGCCGCGGGTTGATGGGGGAGCTGTTTTTT.

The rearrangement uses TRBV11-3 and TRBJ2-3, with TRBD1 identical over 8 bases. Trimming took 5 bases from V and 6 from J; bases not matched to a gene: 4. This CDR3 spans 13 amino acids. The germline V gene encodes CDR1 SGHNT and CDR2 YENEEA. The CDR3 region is CASSTTGADTQYF. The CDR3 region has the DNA TGTGCCAGCAGCACGACAGGGGCTGATACGCAGTATTTT.

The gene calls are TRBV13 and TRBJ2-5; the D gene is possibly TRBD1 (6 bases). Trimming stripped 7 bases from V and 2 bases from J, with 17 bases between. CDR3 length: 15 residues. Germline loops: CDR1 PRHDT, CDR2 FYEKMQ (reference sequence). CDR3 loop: CASTTRTVKQETQYF. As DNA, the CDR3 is TGTGCCAGCACCACGCGGACAGTAAAGCAAGAGACCCAGTACTTC. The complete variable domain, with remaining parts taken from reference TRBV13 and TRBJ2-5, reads AAGVIQSPRHLIKEKRETATLKCYPIPRHDTVYWYQQGPGQDPQFLISFYEKMQSDKGSIPDRFSAQQFSDYHSELNMSSLELGDSALYFCASTTRTVKQETQYFGPGTRLLVL.

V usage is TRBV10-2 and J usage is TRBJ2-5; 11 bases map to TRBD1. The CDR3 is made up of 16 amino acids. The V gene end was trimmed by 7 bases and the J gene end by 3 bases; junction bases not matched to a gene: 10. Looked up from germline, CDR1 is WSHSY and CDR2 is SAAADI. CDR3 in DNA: TGCGCCAGCACCAGGCCCGGACAGGGGGCAGAAGAGACCCAGTACTTC. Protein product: CASTRPGQGAEETQYF.